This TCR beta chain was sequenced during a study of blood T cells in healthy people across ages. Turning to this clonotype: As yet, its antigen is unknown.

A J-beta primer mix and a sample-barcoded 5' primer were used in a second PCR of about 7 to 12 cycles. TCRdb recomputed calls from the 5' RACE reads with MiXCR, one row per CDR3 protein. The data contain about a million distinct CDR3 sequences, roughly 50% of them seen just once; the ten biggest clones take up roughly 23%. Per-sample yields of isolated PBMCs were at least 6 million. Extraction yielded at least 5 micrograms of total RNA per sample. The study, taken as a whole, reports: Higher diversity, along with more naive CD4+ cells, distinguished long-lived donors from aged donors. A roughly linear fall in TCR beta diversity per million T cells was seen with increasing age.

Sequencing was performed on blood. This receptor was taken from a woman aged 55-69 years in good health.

CDR3: CASSAIVGRENEQFF. The CDR3 DNA reads TGTGCCAGCAGCGCGATCGTCGGGAGGGAAAATGAGCAGTTCTTC. The rearrangement uses TRBV7-2 and TRBJ2-1, with TRBD2 identical over 8 bases. Unmatched junction bases numbered 10, after V lost 5 bases and J lost 7 bases. The length of the CDR3 is 15 residues. CDR1 is SGHTA, CDR2 FQGNSA, per germline.